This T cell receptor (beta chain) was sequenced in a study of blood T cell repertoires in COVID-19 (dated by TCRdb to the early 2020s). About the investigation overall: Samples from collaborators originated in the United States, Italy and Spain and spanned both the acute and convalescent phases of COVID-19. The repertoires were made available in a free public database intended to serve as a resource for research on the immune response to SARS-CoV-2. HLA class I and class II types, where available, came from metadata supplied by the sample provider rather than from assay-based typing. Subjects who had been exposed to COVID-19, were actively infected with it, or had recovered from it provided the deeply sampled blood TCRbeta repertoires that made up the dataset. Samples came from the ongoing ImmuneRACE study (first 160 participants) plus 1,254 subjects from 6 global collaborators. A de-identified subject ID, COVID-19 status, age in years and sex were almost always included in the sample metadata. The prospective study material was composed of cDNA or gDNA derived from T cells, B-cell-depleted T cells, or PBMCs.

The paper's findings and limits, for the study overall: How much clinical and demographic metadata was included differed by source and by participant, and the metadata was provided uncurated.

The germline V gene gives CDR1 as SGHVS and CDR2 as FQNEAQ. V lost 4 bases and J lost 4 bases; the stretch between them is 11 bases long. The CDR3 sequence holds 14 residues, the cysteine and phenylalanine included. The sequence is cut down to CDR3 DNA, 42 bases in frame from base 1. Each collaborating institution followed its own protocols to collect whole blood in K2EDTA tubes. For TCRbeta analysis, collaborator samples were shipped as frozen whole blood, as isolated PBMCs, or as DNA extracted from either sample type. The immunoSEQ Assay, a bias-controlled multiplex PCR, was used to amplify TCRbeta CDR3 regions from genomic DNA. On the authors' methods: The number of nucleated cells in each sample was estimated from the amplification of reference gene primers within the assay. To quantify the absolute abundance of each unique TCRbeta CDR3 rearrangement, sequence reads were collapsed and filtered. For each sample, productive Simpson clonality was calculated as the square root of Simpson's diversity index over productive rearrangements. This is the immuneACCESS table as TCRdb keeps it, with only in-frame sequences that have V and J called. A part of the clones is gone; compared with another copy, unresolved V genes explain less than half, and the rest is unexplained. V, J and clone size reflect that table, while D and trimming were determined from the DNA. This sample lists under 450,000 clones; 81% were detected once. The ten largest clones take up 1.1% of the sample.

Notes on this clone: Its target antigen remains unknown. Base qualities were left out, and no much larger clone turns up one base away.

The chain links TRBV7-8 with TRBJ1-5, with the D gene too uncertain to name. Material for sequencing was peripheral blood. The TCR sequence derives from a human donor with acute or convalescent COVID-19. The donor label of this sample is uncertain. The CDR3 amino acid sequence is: CASSSGVSNQPQHF. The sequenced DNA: TGTGCCAGCAGCTCGGGAGTTTCGAATCAGCCCCAGCATTTT.